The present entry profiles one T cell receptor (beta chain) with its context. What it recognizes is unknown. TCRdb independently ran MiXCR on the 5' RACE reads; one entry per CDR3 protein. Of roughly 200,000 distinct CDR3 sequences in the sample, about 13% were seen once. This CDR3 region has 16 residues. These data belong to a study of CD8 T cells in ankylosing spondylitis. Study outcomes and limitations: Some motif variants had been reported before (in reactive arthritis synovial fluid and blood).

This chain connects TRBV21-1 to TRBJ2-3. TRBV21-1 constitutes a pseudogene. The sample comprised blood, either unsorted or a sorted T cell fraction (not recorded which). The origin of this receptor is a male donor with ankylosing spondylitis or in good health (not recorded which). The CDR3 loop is CASSTPRPLGADTQYF. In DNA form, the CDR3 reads TGTGCCAGCAGCACACCTCGGCCATTGGGCGCAGATACGCAGTATTTT.